The clone carrying this TCR beta chain was observed a handful of times. Its target is not known. In germline, CDR1 is SGDLS, CDR2 YYNGEE. V was trimmed by 1 base and J by 15 bases, leaving 14 bases between them. The CDR3 is 12 amino acids. The PCR contained 60 Vbeta and 13 Jbeta primers. In the original analysis: Approximately 87 million unique TCR beta chains, 9 million to 11 million shared, were counted in a later analysis. The data were produced by immunoSEQ multiplex PCR, yet TCRdb's version contains in-frame clones alone and is incomplete. From that table come the V and J calls and clone size; the DNA was used to work out D and trimming. The sample shows 150,000 or so clones, 65% to 80% of them seen only once. The source of the sample is a study of cytomegalovirus exposure and HLA in healthy donors. Study-level findings and limits: Analysis performed later found roughly 17,000 TCR beta sequences associated with HLA alleles at 0.05 false discovery rate. Immune exposure information available was restricted to CMV serostatus.

This chain connects TRBV9 to TRBJ2-1; D remains unclear. The sequence was collected from a man aged 25 to 40 in good health and CMV-seronegative. Input material: PBMCs. CDR3 sequence reads: CASSVYETAPFF. The CDR3 DNA reads TGTGCCAGCAGCGTATATGAGACTGCCCCGTTCTTC. The entire variable domain, with the rest obtained from reference TRBV9 and TRBJ2-1, is as follows: DSGVTQTPKHLITATGQRVTLRCSPRSGDLSVYWYQQSLDQGLQFLIQYYNGEERAKGNILERFSAQQFPDLHSELNLSSLELGDSALYFCASSVYETAPFFGPGTRLTVL.